This T cell receptor beta chain was obtained from a study of regulatory T cells in long-lasting Graves disease (dated by TCRdb to 2020 to 2023). At the level of the whole study: Persistent Graves' disease was defined as persistently positive TSH receptor autoantibodies together with antithyroid drug treatment for over 5 years. Peripheral blood TCR sequencing and RNA sequencing compared persistent Graves' disease patients with newly diagnosed Graves' disease patients. In the clinical cohort, patients with persistent Graves' disease had used antithyroid drugs for an average of about 9.4 years. A total of 35 or so samples underwent TCR sequencing: 13 from persistent and roughly 20 from newly diagnosed Graves' disease patients. The study was registered as a clinical trial and conducted in China. Overall study outcomes, separate from this receptor: Patients with persistent disease shared more public clonotypes (around 2,700) than newly diagnosed patients did (approximately 1,000). Only the TCR beta chain was sequenced and analyzed. The authors noted that the small sample size was a limitation that may lower accuracy. TRBV28, TRBJ1-2 and TRBJ2-5 were preferentially used in persistent disease, while TRBV20-1 and TRBJ2-1 were favored in newly diagnosed disease. Only peripheral blood was studied, because thyroid tissue, the primary lesion, was inaccessible. Compared with newly diagnosed patients, patients with persistent Graves' disease had lower TCR Shannon entropy and fewer highly expanded clones, which suggests clonal expansion.

The CDR3 goes from the cysteine to the phenylalanine over 14 residues. Only the CDR3 DNA stays, 42 bases, in frame from base 1. For CDR1 and CDR2, the germline V gene lists SGHTS and YDEGEE. V is trimmed back by 0 bases and J by 4 bases, and the junction contains 3 bases that no gene match accounts for. Library prep was done by multiplex PCR. Sequenced on an Illumina HiSeq 4000. iRepertoire HTBI primers and Arm-PCR amplification of CDR3 regions were used to construct TCR beta libraries. Before sequencing, the PCR products underwent gel purification. Per the original workflow: Gene usage analysis of CDR3 amino acid clonotypes used the 55 to 65 TRBV and 14 to 15 TRBJ segments found across samples. COPE and FqMerger were used to merge filtered high-quality paired reads into contigs. BLAST was used to align contigs to the IMGT TRBV, TRBD and TRBJ reference genes, and CDR3 was defined following IMGT. Any clonotype with a frequency above 0.1% was counted as a highly expanded clone. Shannon entropy served as the measure of repertoire diversity, while the Gini coefficient captured V-J evenness. A clonotype was considered public if more than one individual shared it. TCRdb trimmed public reads at Q25 via fastp, called clones via MiXCR and kept in-frame beta chains. Merged by CDR3 protein, the rows form single entries marked with the most common genes and DNA. Clone size and V and J calls follow TCRdb, not the original study. This sample is represented by 310,000 or so distinct CDR3 sequences; 22% of them were singletons. The ten top clones hold roughly three fifths of the sample.

This specimen's time point label, interpreted: persistent/refractory GD, antithyroid drugs over 5 years with positive TRAb. For both TCR sequencing and RNA sequencing, RNA was extracted from PBMCs using TRIzol. The diagnosis of Graves' disease was made according to American Thyroid Association guidelines. Patients were recruited from an endocrinology department in Xi'an, China. Each patient gave approximately 10 milliliters of peripheral blood, collected in an EDTA anticoagulant tube. Ficoll Paque Plus density gradient separation was used to isolate PBMCs, and no additional T cell sorting was done. An Agilent 2100 Bioanalyzer and agarose gel were used to assess RNA quality, and a NanoDrop 2000 was used to measure RNA concentration. Note on this clonotype: Its antigen is currently not known. Nothing much larger sits one base from this clone, and base qualities are not available.

The origin of this receptor is a female donor with Graves disease. Sequencing used peripheral blood mononuclear cells (PBMCs), obtained when the disease was refractory, from a patient treated with antithyroid drugs. This receptor chain uses TRBV5-8 and TRBJ1-1, and TRBD1 matches 7 of the central bases. The DNA is TGTGCCAGCAGCTTGGAGGGGGCGGTCACTGAAGCTTTCTTT. Translated, this gives CASSLEGAVTEAFF.